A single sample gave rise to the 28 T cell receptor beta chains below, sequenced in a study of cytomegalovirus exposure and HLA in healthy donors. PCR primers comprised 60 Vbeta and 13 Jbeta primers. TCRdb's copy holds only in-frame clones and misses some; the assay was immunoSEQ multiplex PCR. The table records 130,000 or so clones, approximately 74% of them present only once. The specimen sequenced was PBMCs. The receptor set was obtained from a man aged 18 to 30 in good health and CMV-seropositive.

The CDR3 here is CASSLDGGMSDNEQFF. For the CDR3, the DNA is TGTGCCAGCAGCTTAGATGGGGGGATGTCGGACAATGAGCAGTTCTTC. The chain links TRBV7-8 to TRBJ2-1; D is possibly TRBD2 (6 bases). This CDR3 is built from 16 residues. The ends were cut back, 1 base at V and 5 bases at J, with 15 bases in the middle. Germline lookup yields CDR1 SGHVS and CDR2 FQNEAQ.

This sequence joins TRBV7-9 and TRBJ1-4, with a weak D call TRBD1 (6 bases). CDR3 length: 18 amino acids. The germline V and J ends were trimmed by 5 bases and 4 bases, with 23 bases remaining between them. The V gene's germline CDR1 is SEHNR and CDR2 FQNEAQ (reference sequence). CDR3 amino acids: CASSTLSRRQVLNEKLFF. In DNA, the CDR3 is TGTGCCAGCAGCACTCTATCCCGTCGACAGGTCCTTAATGAAAAACTGTTTTTT.

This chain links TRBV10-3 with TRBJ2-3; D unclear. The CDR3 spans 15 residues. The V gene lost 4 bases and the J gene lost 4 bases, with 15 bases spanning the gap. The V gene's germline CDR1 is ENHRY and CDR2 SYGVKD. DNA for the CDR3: TGTGCCATCAGTGGGGTAAATGGCGGCCCAGATACGCAGTATTTT. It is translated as CAISGVNGGPDTQYF.

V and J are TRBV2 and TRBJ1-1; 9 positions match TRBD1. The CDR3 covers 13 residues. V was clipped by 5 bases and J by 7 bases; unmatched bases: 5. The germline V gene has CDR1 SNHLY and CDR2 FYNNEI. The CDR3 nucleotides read TGTGCCAGCAGTTTGCGGGACAGGGATGAAGCTTTCTTT. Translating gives CASSLRDRDEAFF.

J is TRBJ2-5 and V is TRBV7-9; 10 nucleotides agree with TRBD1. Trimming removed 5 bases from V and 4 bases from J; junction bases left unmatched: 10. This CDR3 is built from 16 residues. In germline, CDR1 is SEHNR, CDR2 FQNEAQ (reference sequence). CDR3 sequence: CASSPQPGQGTETQYF. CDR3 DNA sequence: TGTGCCAGCAGCCCTCAGCCGGGACAGGGGACAGAGACCCAGTACTTC.

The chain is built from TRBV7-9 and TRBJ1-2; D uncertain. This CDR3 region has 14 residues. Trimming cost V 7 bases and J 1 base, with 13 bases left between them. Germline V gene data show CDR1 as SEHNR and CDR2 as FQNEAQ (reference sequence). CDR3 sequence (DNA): TGTGCCAGCAACCGAGACGGAGATAACTATGGCTACACCTTC. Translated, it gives CASNRDGDNYGYTF.

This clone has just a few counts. DNA for the CDR3: TGTGCCACGTTATCGGACATCTTGTCCCCGGCAGGGCAGTACTTC. It specifies CATLSDILSPAGQYF. The chain links TRBV6-1 to TRBJ2-7; possible D gene TRBD1, 5 bases. The V gene lost 10 bases and the J gene lost 9 bases, with 28 bases spanning the gap. Germline CDR1 is MNHNS and CDR2 is SASEGT. This CDR3 comprises 15 residues.

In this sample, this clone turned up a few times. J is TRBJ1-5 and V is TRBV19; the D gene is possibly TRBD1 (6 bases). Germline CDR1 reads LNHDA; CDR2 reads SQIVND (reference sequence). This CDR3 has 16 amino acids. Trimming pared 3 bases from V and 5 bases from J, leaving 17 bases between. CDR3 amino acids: CASSILQGAADQPQHF. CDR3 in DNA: TGTGCCAGTAGTATTCTACAGGGAGCGGCCGATCAGCCCCAGCATTTT. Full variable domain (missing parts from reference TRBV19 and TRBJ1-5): DGGITQSPKYLFRKEGQNVTLSCEQNLNHDAMYWYRQDPGQGLRLIYYSQIVNDFQKGDIAEGYSVSREKKESFPLTVTSAQKNPTAFYLCASSILQGAADQPQHFGDGTRLSIL.

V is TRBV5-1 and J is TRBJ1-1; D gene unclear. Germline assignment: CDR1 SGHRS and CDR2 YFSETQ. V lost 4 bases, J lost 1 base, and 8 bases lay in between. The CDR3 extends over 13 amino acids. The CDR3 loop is CASSPSGNTEAFF. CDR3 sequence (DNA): TGCGCCAGCAGCCCTAGCGGGAACACTGAAGCTTTCTTT.

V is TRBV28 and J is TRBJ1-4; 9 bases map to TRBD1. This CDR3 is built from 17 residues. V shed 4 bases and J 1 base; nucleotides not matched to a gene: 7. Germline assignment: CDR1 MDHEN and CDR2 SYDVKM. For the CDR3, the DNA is TGTGCCAGCAGTTGGACAGGGGCTCAAGGAACTAATGAAAAACTGTTTTTT. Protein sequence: CASSWTGAQGTNEKLFF.

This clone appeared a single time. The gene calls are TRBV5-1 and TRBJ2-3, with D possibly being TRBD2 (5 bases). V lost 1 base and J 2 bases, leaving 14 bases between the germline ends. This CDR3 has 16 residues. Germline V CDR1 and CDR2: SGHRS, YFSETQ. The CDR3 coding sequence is TGCGCCAGCAGCTTGAGAGGGAACGACAACACAGATACGCAGTATTTT. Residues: CASSLRGNDNTDTQYF.

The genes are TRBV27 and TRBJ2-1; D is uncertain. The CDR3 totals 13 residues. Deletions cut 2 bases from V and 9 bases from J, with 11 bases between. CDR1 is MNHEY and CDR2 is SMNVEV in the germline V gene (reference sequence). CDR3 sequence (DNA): TGTGCCAGCAGTTTACTGACGGGTGGTGAGCAGTTCTTC. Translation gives CASSLLTGGEQFF.

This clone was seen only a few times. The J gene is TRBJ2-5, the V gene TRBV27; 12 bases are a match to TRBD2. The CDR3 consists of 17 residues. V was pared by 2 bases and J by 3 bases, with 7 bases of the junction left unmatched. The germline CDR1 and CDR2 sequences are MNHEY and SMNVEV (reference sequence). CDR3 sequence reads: CASSLNPGLAGKETQYF. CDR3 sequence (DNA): TGTGCCAGCAGTTTAAACCCAGGACTAGCGGGAAAAGAGACCCAGTACTTC.

CDR3 DNA: TGCGCCAGCAGCTCCCAGGACAGGGGTTACGAGCAGTACTTC. Translation: CASSSQDRGYEQYF. The chain is built from TRBV5-1 and TRBJ2-7; 9 bases line up with TRBD1. V lost 3 bases to trimming and J lost 4 bases; unmatched junction nucleotides: 5. Germline V gene sequence: CDR1 SGHRS, CDR2 YFSETQ. CDR3 size: 14 residues.

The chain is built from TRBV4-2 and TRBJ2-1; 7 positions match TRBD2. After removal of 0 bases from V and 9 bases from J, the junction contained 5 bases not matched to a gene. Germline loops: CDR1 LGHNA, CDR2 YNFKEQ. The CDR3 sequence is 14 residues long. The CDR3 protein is CASSQEVSGPEQFF. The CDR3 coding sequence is TGTGCCAGCAGCCAAGAGGTTAGCGGGCCTGAGCAGTTCTTC.

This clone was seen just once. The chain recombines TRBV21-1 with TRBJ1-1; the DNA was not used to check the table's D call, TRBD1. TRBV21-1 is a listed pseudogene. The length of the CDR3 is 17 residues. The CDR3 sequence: CASSIPTGGASDTEAFF. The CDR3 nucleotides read TGTGCCAGCAGCATACCGACAGGGGGCGCATCTGACACTGAAGCTTTCTTT.

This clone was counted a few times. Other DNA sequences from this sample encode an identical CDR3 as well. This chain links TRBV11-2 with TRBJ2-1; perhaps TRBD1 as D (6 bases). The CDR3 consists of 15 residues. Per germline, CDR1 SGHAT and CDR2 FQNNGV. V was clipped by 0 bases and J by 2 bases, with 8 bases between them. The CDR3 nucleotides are TGTGCCAGCAGCTTAGAACAGGGACCCTACAATGAGCAGTTCTTC. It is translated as CASSLEQGPYNEQFF.

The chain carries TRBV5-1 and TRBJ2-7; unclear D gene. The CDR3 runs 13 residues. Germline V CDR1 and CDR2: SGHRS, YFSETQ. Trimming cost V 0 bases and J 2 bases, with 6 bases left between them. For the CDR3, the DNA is TGCGCCAGCAGCTTGGTTGGCACCTACGAGCAGTACTTC. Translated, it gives CASSLVGTYEQYF. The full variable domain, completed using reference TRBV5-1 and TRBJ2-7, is KAGVTQTPRYLIKTRGQQVTLSCSPISGHRSVSWYQQTPGQGLQFLFEYFSETQRNKGNFPGRFSGRQFSNSRSEMNVSTLELGDSALYLCASSLVGTYEQYFGPGTRLTVT.

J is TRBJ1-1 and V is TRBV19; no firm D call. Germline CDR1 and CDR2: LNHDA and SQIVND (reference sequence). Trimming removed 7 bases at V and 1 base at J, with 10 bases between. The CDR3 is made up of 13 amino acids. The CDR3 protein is CASTKFKNTEAFF. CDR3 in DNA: TGTGCCAGTACCAAATTCAAGAACACTGAAGCTTTCTTT.

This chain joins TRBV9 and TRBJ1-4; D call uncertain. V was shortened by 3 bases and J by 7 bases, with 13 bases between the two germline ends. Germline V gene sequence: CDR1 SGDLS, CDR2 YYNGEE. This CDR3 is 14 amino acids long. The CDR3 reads CASSARTRSEKLFF. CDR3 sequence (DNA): TGTGCCAGCAGCGCGAGAACACGGAGTGAAAAACTGTTTTTT. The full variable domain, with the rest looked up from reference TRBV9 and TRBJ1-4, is DSGVTQTPKHLITATGQRVTLRCSPRSGDLSVYWYQQSLDQGLQFLIQYYNGEERAKGNILERFSAQQFPDLHSELNLSSLELGDSALYFCASSARTRSEKLFFGSGTQLSVL.

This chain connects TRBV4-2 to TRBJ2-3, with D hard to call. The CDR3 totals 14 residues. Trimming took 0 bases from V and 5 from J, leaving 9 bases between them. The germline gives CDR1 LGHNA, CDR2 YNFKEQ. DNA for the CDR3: TGTGCCAGCAGCCAAGAAGAGTCGTTAGATACGCAGTATTTT. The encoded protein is CASSQEESLDTQYF.

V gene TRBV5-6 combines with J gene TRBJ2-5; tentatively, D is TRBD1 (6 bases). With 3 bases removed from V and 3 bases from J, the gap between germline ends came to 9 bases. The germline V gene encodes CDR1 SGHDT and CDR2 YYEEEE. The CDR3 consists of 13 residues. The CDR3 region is CASSSGHKETQYF. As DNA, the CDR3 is TGTGCCAGCAGCTCGGGACATAAAGAGACCCAGTACTTC.

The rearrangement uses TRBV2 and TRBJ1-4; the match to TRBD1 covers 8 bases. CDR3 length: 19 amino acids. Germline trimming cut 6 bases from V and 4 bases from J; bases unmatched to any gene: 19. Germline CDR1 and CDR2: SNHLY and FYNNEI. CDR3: CASRVRRFGQGTYNEKLFF. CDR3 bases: TGTGCCAGCAGGGTTCGTCGCTTCGGACAGGGAACTTATAATGAAAAACTGTTTTTT.

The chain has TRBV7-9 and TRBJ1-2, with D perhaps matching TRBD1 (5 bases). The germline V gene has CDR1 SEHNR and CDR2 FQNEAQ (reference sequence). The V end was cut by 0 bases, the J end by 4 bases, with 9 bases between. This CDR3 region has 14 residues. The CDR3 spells CASSLAGGTYGYTF. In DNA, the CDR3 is TGTGCCAGCAGCTTAGCGGGGGGGACCTATGGCTACACCTTC.

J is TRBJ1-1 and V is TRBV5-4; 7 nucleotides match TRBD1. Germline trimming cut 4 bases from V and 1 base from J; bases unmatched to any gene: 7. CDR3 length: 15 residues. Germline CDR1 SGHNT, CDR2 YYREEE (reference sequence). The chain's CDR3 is CASSIPGQTNTEAFF. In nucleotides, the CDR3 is TGTGCCAGCAGCATCCCGGGACAGACGAACACTGAAGCTTTCTTT.

The CDR3 is CASSQGLAGGGEQFF. In DNA form, the CDR3 reads TGCGCCAGCAGCCAAGGACTAGCGGGAGGAGGTGAGCAGTTCTTC. This chain uses TRBV4-1 with TRBJ2-1, with TRBD2 matching 13 bases. This CDR3 has 15 amino acids. V dropped 1 base and J dropped 9; count of bases not matched to a gene: 3. Germline CDR1 and CDR2: MGHRA and YSYEKL.

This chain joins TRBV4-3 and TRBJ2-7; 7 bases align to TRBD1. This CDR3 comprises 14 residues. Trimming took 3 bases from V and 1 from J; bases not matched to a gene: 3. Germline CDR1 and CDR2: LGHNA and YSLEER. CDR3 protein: CASSHQGQSYEQYF. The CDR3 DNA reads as TGCGCCAGCAGCCACCAGGGACAGTCCTACGAGCAGTACTTC.

The DNA of the CDR3 is TGCGCCAGCAGCTTAGGGACTAGCTCCTACGAGCAGTACTTC. Its translation is CASSLGTSSYEQYF. The V call is TRBV5-1, the J call TRBJ2-5, with 8 bases identical to TRBD2. The end of the DNA aligns better with TRBJ2-7, so the J call may be wrong. The V gene's germline CDR1 is SGHRS and CDR2 YFSETQ. This CDR3 is built from 14 residues.